This T cell receptor beta chain was captured by sequencing in a study of cytomegalovirus exposure and HLA in healthy donors (dated by TCRdb to 2016 to 2017). In terms of the full investigation: An earlier analysis of 587 of the donors reported approximately 280 Gb of sequence data and around 110 million unique TCR beta sequences obtained from some 170 million T cells. The number of donors typed differed by locus, with about 629-630 for A, B, C, DRB1 and DQB1, around 520 for DQA1, some 570 for DPA1, and about 450 for DPB1. Of the roughly 400 genotyped donors, over 65% fell in the genetic ancestry cluster associated with self-reported Caucasian donors. To decide whether each TCR beta V gene segment behaved as functional or pseudogenic, an earlier analysis of fewer than 750 of the donors relied on high-throughput TCR beta sequencing. Every repertoire in the discovery cohort had been generated on one and the same sequencing platform. High-throughput TCR immunosequencing, statistical association of individual TCRs with disease status, and machine learning were combined to predict cytomegalovirus infection status. About five DR-DQ haplotypes were treated as single units for association and clustering because of strong linkage in the cohort. The T cell repertoires of around 670 subjects were profiled by immunosequencing and related to cytomegalovirus serostatus. The study aimed to test whether signatures of past pathogen exposure could be identified by cataloging public T cell receptors. Donor age, sex, ethnicity and CMV serostatus were compiled alongside the repertoire data. In a later genetic analysis, genome-wide SNP genotypes for about three fifths of the roughly 670 donors were used, and that subset was treated as a discovery cohort. Rather than drawing on any new phenotypic data, the later analysis identified candidate immune exposures from TCR beta sequences and the way those sequences occurred across donors. An early release that covered 640 HLA-typed donors contained 300 to 350 gigabases of sequencing data and about 84 million unique TCR sequences. Along with the approximately 650-subject first cohort, a separate validation cohort of over a hundred different subjects was used. On average, approximately 250,000 unique TCR beta nucleotide sequences were sequenced per donor among 398 genotyped donors of the cohort, with approximately 18% of those sequences being non-productive. HLA typing covered class I and class II loci at four-digit resolution. A later analysis re-analyzed previously published TCR beta repertoires from roughly 690 donors and added high-resolution HLA genotyping to study TCR occurrence patterns.

On this clone: Its cognate antigen has yet to be identified. Within one base of it there is no much larger clone, and no base qualities were kept.

Spanning cysteine to phenylalanine, the CDR3 consists of 12 amino acids. Of all the DNA, just the CDR3 is kept, 36 bases in frame from base 1. V is reduced by 10 bases and J by 0 bases, leaving a spacing of 9 bases between them. The germline V gene sets CDR1 to MDHEN and CDR2 to SYDVKM. The cohort comprised 666 healthy bone marrow donors. Cohort members were all nominally healthy when sampled, although unrecorded immune exposures were likely present. The donor was CMV seropositive and belonged to the group of some 290 seropositive cohort members. Each donor provided a peripheral blood sample, and peripheral blood mononuclear cells were used for TCR beta sequencing. Genomic DNA extraction from the blood cell samples was performed with the Qiagen DNeasy Blood Extraction Kit. What the authors observed across the whole study: The classifier was reported to diagnose cytomegalovirus status with high specificity and sensitivity in both the original cohort and the validation cohort. Because the 87-base-pair reads could not distinguish some IMGT-functional V segments, including TRBV6-2 and TRBV6-3, those segments were excluded. Linkage disequilibrium might explain the correlated functional status among segregating V segments, but an unknown experimental factor could not be ruled out. In an earlier analysis of more than 500 of the donors, most TCR beta V segments appeared in productive rearrangements about 87% or about 30% of the time, broadly matching IMGT annotations. Most TCR sequences were observed very rarely across donors, whereas some public TCRs were present in many individuals. In a later genetic analysis, a missense DCLRE1C variant was associated with V-gene and J-gene trimming of TCR beta chains, and the association was replicated in an independent cohort. A later analysis found that HLA-associated TCR beta chains were more clonally expanded and had lower generation probabilities than equally common non-associated chains. Because HLA typing was unavailable for some donors at each locus, only the typed subset was used in association tests. Sequencing depth was assumed to be roughly uniform across donors in the presence/absence analyses, though that assumption may not hold. The study listed 150 to 200 TCR beta chains as associated with cytomegalovirus. In a later analysis, the rate of TCR association differed among HLA loci, with DRB1 alleles having the most associated TCRs and HLA-C alleles having the fewest. According to a later analysis, parvovirus B19, influenza, CMV and Epstein-Barr virus appeared linked to several top co-occurrence clusters. The earlier analysis of approximately 590 of the donors excluded some 15 rarely observed V segments, including chromosome 9 orphons, because counts were too low. Immune exposure information for the cohort was limited to CMV serostatus. A further reported finding was that TCR beta sequences accurately predicted the HLA-A and HLA-B alleles for most subjects in the first cohort. At a false discovery rate of 0.05, a later analysis linked 16,951 TCR beta sequences to specific HLA alleles. According to a later genetic analysis, donors in an Asian-associated ancestry cluster had fewer N-insertions in productive TCRs than the approximately 650-donor mean. In a later analysis, most CMV-associated TCR beta chains were found to appear HLA-restricted, with HLA associations seemingly driven largely by CMV exposure. The sequencing pipeline was judged likely to have produced a cluster of highly shared sequence variants as a technical artifact. A few of the identified cytomegalovirus-associated TCR beta chains were confirmed in vitro to be specific for cytomegalovirus antigens. Strong co-occurrence of HLA alleles, especially DR and DQ, made assigning TCR associations to individual alleles difficult. In this cohort, only TCR beta chains were sequenced, and detectable features were limited by the absence of alpha or paired-chain data. It was suggested by the authors that the approach could potentially be generalized to other disease states and immunological phenotypes.

The library was prepared using the immunoSEQ multiplex PCR assay. For the multiplex PCR, a mixture combining 60 forward primers for TCR Vbeta segments and 13 reverse primers for TCR Jbeta segments was used. The CDR3 region of rearranged TCR beta genes was amplified from genomic DNA with a multiplex PCR assay. On the Illumina HiSeq System, the amplified TCR beta libraries were sequenced as 87-base-pair reads. Processing in the source paper ran as follows. In a later analysis, tens of millions of unique TCR beta chains were counted across the 666 repertoires, and about 9.9 million of these chains were shared by at least two donors. A nearest-neighbor algorithm error-corrected the raw reads and collapsed the reads into unique sequences, merging closely related sequences to remove PCR and sequencing errors. To assign V, D and J gene segments, CDR3 sequences were aligned to IMGT reference sequences. For a sequence to be retained, a match of at least six nucleotides to both a V gene segment and a J gene segment was required. A rearrangement was called productive if the CDR3 had no stop codons and remained in frame with V and J, and every other rearrangement was called non-productive. Following IMGT convention, CDR3 was defined as the stretch from the second conserved V-encoded cysteine to the conserved J-encoded phenylalanine. In an earlier analysis of just under 600 of the donors, sequences lacking an unambiguous match to a single V gene segment were excluded. An earlier analysis of fewer than 750 of the donors called V segments functional above 56.7% productive rearrangements and segregating when the between-donor standard deviation exceeded 5%. A statistical classification framework was developed to diagnose cytomegalovirus status using the catalog of TCR beta chain sequences. A later analysis assigned V and J genes by comparing TCR nucleotide sequences with IMGT/GENE-DB human TR gene sequences. A later analysis assigned CDR3 sequences and most-parsimonious VDJ recombination scenarios with the TCRdist pipeline. In a later analysis, each TCR beta chain was defined by its CDR3 amino acid sequence together with its V-gene family, and reads without a unique V-gene family were excluded. As a way to deal with suspected cross-contamination and a sequencing artifact, a later analysis dropped 640 or so nucleotide sequences that were highly shared and had low generation probability. For each public chain, a later analysis derived a clonal expansion index from normalized ranks of inferred template counts within each repertoire. In a later analysis, generation probabilities were computed using a VDJ recombination model fitted to out-of-frame rearrangements, and the results were checked against IGoR. In a later analysis, hypergeometric tests were used to score TCR-TCR, TCR-HLA and TCR-CMV co-occurrence, with a repertoire-size bias correction applied to TCR pairs. To estimate false discovery rates, a later analysis permuted the HLA or CMV assignments 20 times. In a later analysis, co-occurring TCRs were grouped using DBSCAN, and TCRdist sequence similarity was added for clustering within HLA-allele-positive subsets. Repertoires with fewer than 30,000 or more than 120,000 public chains were left out of co-occurrence clustering, as were a few repertoires with anomalous nucleotide sharing. Not all clones reach the TCRdb copy of this immuneACCESS table, which keeps in-frame sequences only. Checked studies attribute under half of the gap to unresolved V genes and leave the rest unexplained. V, J and clone size derive from that table, while D and trimming were established from the DNA sequence. This sample holds over 70,000 clones; less than 85% were observed only once. The leading ten clones occupy around 9.7% of the sample.

The TCR comes from a woman between 45 and 60 years old in good health and CMV-seropositive. The sequence links TRBV28 to TRBJ2-5, with no confident D gene call. Sample: PBMCs. The bases are TGTGCCACCCGCGAATACCAAGAGACCCAGTACTTC. Translation gives CATREYQETQYF.